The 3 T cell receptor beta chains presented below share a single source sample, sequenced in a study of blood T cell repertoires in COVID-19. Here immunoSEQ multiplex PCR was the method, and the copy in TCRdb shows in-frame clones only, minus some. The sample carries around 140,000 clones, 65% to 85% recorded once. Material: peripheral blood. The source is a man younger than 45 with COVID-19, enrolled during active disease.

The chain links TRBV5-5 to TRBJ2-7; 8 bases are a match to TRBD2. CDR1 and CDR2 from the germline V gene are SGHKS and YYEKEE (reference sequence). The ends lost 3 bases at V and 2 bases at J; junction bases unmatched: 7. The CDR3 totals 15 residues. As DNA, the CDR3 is TGTGCCAGCAGCTCATTAGCGGGGTTAGCCTACGAGCAGTACTTC. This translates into CASSSLAGLAYEQYF.

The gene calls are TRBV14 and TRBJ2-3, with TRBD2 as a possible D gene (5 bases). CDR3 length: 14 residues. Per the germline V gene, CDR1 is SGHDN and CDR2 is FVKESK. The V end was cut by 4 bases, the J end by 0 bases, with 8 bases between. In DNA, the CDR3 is TGTGCCAGCAGCCTTTGGACTAGCACAGATACGCAGTATTTT. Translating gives CASSLWTSTDTQYF.

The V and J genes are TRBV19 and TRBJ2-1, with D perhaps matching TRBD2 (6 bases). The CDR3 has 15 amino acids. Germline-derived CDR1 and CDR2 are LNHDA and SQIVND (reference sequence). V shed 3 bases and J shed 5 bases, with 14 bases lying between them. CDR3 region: CASSIRDSLHNEQFF. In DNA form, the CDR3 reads TGTGCCAGTAGTATCCGGGACTCCCTACACAATGAGCAGTTCTTC.